The present TCR beta chain was sequenced within a study of shared clonotypes between healthy human individuals. Concerning this clone itself: What it recognizes is unknown. The identical CDR3 is also encoded by other nucleotide sequences in the sample.

Germline values: CDR1 MNHEY, CDR2 SVGAGI. Trimming stripped 4 bases from V and 2 bases from J, with 8 bases between. The CDR3 has 14 amino acids. Naive CD8 isolation took CD45RO-negative cells positively selected for CCR7 and excluded terminally differentiated effector memory CD45RA+ cells. Nashville, Tennessee was home to all donors, each a Caucasian adult. Method: immunoSEQ multiplex PCR; TCRdb's copy keeps in-frame clones and lacks some. The table records about 2 million clones, roughly 95% of them present only once. Findings and caveats of the study: Few donors limited the genetic and exposure-history diversity represented. Sample collection involved blood only; tissue repertoires are likely different.

Sequenced: naive CD8+ T cells sorted from blood. The V gene is TRBV6-5, the J gene TRBJ2-2, with D perhaps TRBD1 (6 bases). The TCR comes from a man younger than 35 in good health. DNA of the CDR3: TGTGCCAGCAGTTCCGGGACAAACACCGGGGAGCTGTTTTTT. Protein: CASSSGTNTGELFF.